This TCR beta chain originates from a study of response to subunit inactivated influenza vaccine. Trimming pared 3 bases from V and 1 base from J, leaving 17 bases between. Germline V gene lookup returns CDR1 DFQATT and CDR2 SNEGSKA (reference sequence). CDR3 length: 16 amino acids. Using its own MiXCR run on the RT-PCR reads, TCRdb lists one record per CDR3 protein. The repertoire includes hundreds of thousands of distinct CDR3 sequences, 12% to 15% of them detected once, and 6% to 9.5% sits in the top ten. In regard to this clonotype: Its antigen remains unidentified.

Study-level results: The authors suggested that every seasonal influenza vaccination recruits few new T cells.

Material: PBMCs from blood, obtained around 14 days before vaccination. The chain combines TRBV20-1 with TRBJ2-3; D gene uncertain. The TCR was taken from a man in his fifties who received an inactivated influenza vaccine. The CDR3 nucleotides read TGCAGTGCTAGTCAGCCCTTTCGGGCTGGCACAGATACGCAGTATTTT. This translates into CSASQPFRAGTDTQYF.